The sequence of this T cell receptor beta chain was determined in a study of T cell responses to AZD1222 COVID-19 vaccine (dated by TCRdb to 2020 to 2022). The study in broad terms: AZD1222 recipients with second doses at about 4 weeks or about 12 weeks were pooled, because spike-specific TCR depth and breadth did not differ between schedules. TCR sequencing covered some 240 trial participants: 200 to 220 given two doses of AZD1222 and approximately 25 given two doses of MenACWY control vaccine. Trial participants were enrolled by age into 18-55, 56-69 and 70-plus year subgroups, with approximately 150, 30 and 60 TCR-sequenced participants respectively. The paper as a whole reports these results and caveats: Participants were mostly white British, with more females than males. The authors suggested clonal diversity may have been underestimated. The whole spike protein was spanned by vaccine-associated CD4 TCRs, and dominant responses were seen in regions 160-218 and 743-854. After two AZD1222 doses, both the breadth and the depth of spike-specific TCRs were significantly higher than at day 0 and than in MenACWY recipients. In the small 56-69-year group, the increase in depth fell short of significance, most likely because of low power. Nearly half of unique spike-specific TCRs reportedly recognized epitopes outside regions mutated in the B.1.351 and B.1.1.7 variants. Because no day 14 peak-response samples were available, repertoires were characterized only after the peak T cell response. Only five or six AZD1222 recipients were SARS-CoV-2 seropositive at baseline, limiting conclusions about previously exposed vaccinees.

The time point label, read with the paper, signifies: baseline before first vaccination. The vaccinee samples were drawn from two UK trials, COV001 and COV002, one of which was a single-blind randomized controlled phase 2/3 trial testing AZD1222 (ChAdOx1 nCoV-19) in healthy adults. Trial participant PBMC samples were collected at day 0 and day 28 after the second dose for TCRbeta chain sequencing. The CDR3 regions of human TCRbeta chains were analyzed by immunosequencing. As for the authors' bioinformatics: TCRs in the repertoires were compared against a reference library of SARS-CoV-2-specific TCRs that had been generated with the MIRA antigen-specificity platform. Breadth meant the fraction of unique TCRs that were SARS-CoV-2-associated, whereas depth meant the fraction of total T cells that were SARS-CoV-2-associated. Using the MIRA data, every spike-specific TCR was mapped to the spike region that the TCR reacted to and assigned to either a CD4 or a CD8 class. Log10-transformed breadth and depth values were compared by one-way ANOVA with Sidak's multiple comparisons tests. Here the immuneACCESS table is served through TCRdb, limited to in-frame sequences with V and J called. Missing clones are a known gap in these copies; in checked studies unresolved V genes cover under half, and the rest lacks a known reason. The DNA gave D and trimming, while V, J and clone size come from that table. In all, the sample holds over 130,000 clones, and 94% of those were seen once. About 1.3% of the sample is held by the ten biggest clonotypes.

As for this clone: Its specific antigen is unknown. Base qualities are not at hand, and no much larger clone is one base apart.

V and J are truncated by 6 bases and 6 bases respectively, leaving an intervening sequence of 14 bases. From the germline V gene, CDR1 is SNHLY and CDR2 is FYNNEI. The CDR3 holds 13 amino acids from the cysteine to the phenylalanine. Left in the record is the CDR3 DNA by itself, 39 bases read in frame from the first base. The sequence was collected from an adult in good health. This specimen was peripheral blood, taken on day 0 of AZD1222 vaccination. In this chain, TRBV2 is recombined with TRBJ1-1; TRBD1 is a possible D gene, resting on 5 matching bases. The nucleotides read TGTGCCAGCAGGACGGAGGGGTACGCTGAAGCTTTCTTT. Translated, it reads CASRTEGYAEAFF.